This TCR beta chain was obtained from a study of T cell repertoires in cytomegalovirus infection. The V end was cut by 0 bases, the J end by 4 bases, with 19 bases between. This CDR3 region has 17 residues. The germline V gene encodes CDR1 MNHEY and CDR2 SVGEGT. Each CDR3 protein is one row after TCRdb ran MiXCR on the reads. The sample lists some 920,000 distinct CDR3 sequences, approximately 30% occurring once. A few counts support this clonotype. What it binds is not known. The chain links TRBV6-2 or TRBV6-3 to TRBJ2-7; D uncertain. This specimen was cultured CD8+ T cells from PBMCs, taken from culture after CMV antigen stimulation. The origin of this receptor is a human donor in good health (CMV status not recorded). Some clones in this sample may be carry-over from other donors' samples. Written as DNA, the CDR3 is TGTGCCAGCAGTTACTCGATGAATTCGGACGGACGGTACGAGCAGTACTTC. Its protein is CASSYSMNSDGRYEQYF.